This paragraph covers one T cell receptor beta chain sequence. Antigen: not known. These data originate in a study of cytomegalovirus exposure and HLA in healthy donors. Both 60 Vbeta primers and 13 Jbeta primers went into the PCR. This table comes from immunoSEQ multiplex PCR, and its TCRdb copy is limited to in-frame clones, with some not included. This sample has some 100,000 clones, with about 80% found just once. The V segment lost 10 bases and the J segment 5 bases; nucleotides outside the gene matches: 7. There are 12 residues in the CDR3. Germline V CDR1 and CDR2: ENHRY, SYGVKD. General study results and limits: Owing to their indistinguishability, certain V segments, notably TRBV6-2 and TRBV6-3, were excluded. Reportedly, cytomegalovirus status was diagnosed with high sensitivity and specificity.

Material for sequencing was PBMCs. This sequence was found in a female donor in good health and CMV-seronegative. V gene TRBV10-3 combines with J gene TRBJ2-7; 8 positions agree with TRBD1. The CDR3 loop is CATRDRRNEQYF. CDR3 coding DNA: TGTGCCACCAGGGACAGGCGGAACGAGCAGTACTTC.